Shown below are 20 T cell receptor beta chains from a single sample sequenced in a study of human versus mouse CDR3 diversity and MHC coevolution (dated by TCRdb to about 2017). Library construction relied on the immunoSEQ multiplex PCR assay. This is the immuneACCESS table as TCRdb keeps it, with only in-frame sequences that have V and J called. A part of the clones is gone; compared with another copy, unresolved V genes explain less than half, and the rest is unexplained. The sample includes roughly 81,000 clones, with 90% to 95% observed a single time. Jointly, the top ten make up roughly 1.3% of the sample. Material for sequencing was naive CD4+ T cells from blood. This sample's cell subset or site label indicates: CD45RO-negative CD62L-positive naive CD4 T cells. All receptors derive from a person between 25 and 75 years old in good health.

The chain carries TRBV5-4 and TRBJ2-7; TRBD1 agrees at 8 bases. Germline CDR1 SGHNT, CDR2 YYREEE (reference sequence). V shed 4 bases, J shed 6 bases, and the junction held 6 bases outside the gene matches. This CDR3 has 13 amino acids. CDR3 DNA sequence: TGTGCCAGCAGCCGCGAAACAGGGGGCGAGCAGTACTTC. The encoded protein is CASSRETGGEQYF.

This chain links TRBV6-5 with TRBJ2-5; 8 bases are a match to TRBD1. The CDR3 loop spans 15 amino acids. V trimming: 4 bases; J trimming: 5 bases; junction bases outside the gene matches: 9. The germline V gene has CDR1 MNHEY and CDR2 SVGAGI. Here the CDR3 reads CASSLQGALPETQYF. The CDR3, as DNA: TGTGCCAGCAGTTTGCAGGGGGCCCTCCCCGAGACCCAGTACTTC.

This clone was counted only a few times. V and J are TRBV5-4 and TRBJ1-1; unclear D gene. V was shortened by 0 bases and J by 3 bases, with 9 bases between the two germline ends. The CDR3 has 14 residues. CDR1 is SGHNT, CDR2 YYREEE, per germline (reference sequence). Here the CDR3 reads CASSLGQRDTEAFF. DNA for the CDR3: TGTGCCAGCAGCTTGGGGCAGCGGGACACTGAAGCTTTCTTT.

The CDR3 spells CASSIDGGNYGYTF. In DNA, the CDR3 is TGTGCCAGTAGTATAGACGGAGGGAACTATGGCTACACCTTC. The rearrangement joins TRBV19 to TRBJ1-2; D not certain. Germline V gene data show CDR1 as LNHDA and CDR2 as SQIVND (reference sequence). The V and J ends lost 0 bases and 2 bases respectively, with 7 bases between them. The CDR3 is 14 amino acids.

This sequence joins TRBV28 and TRBJ1-1; 7 positions match TRBD1. The germline V gene encodes CDR1 MDHEN and CDR2 SYDVKM. This CDR3 comprises 13 residues. The V gene end was trimmed by 5 bases and the J gene end by 7 bases; junction bases not matched to a gene: 7. CDR3 DNA: TGTGCCAGCAGTCCCGGACAGGATAATGAAGCTTTCTTT. It encodes CASSPGQDNEAFF.

The chain combines TRBV5-8 with TRBJ2-7; D gene uncertain. The V and J ends lost 1 base and 1 base respectively, with 12 bases between them. This CDR3 spans 15 amino acids. CDR1 SGHTS and CDR2 YDEGEE come from the germline V gene. CDR3 coding DNA: TGTGCCAGCAGCTTGAGGCAGGTTTCATCCTACGAGCAGTACTTC. Its protein product is CASSLRQVSSYEQYF.

The gene calls are TRBV2 and TRBJ2-7; 7 bases line up with TRBD1. After removal of 7 bases from V and 0 bases from J, the junction contained 3 bases not matched to a gene. Germline CDR1 and CDR2: SNHLY and FYNNEI. The CDR3 is 13 residues long. DNA of the CDR3: TGTGCCAGCAAGGGACAGACCTCCTACGAGCAGTACTTC. Translated: CASKGQTSYEQYF.

The rearrangement uses TRBV7-8 and TRBJ1-2; D call uncertain. Trimming removed 5 bases from V and 0 bases from J, with 10 bases in between. The CDR3 sequence is 14 residues long. Per germline, CDR1 SGHVS and CDR2 FQNEAQ. As DNA, the CDR3 is TGTGCCAGCAGCACTCATACAGCTAACTATGGCTACACCTTC. Its protein is CASSTHTANYGYTF.

This chain joins TRBV9 and TRBJ2-7; 8 positions agree with TRBD2. Germline V gene data show CDR1 as SGDLS and CDR2 as YYNGEE. Germline trimming cut 0 bases from V and 2 bases from J; bases unmatched to any gene: 4. The CDR3 is made up of 15 amino acids. The DNA for the CDR3 is TGTGCCAGCAGCGTAGGGGATAGCGGGGCCTACGAGCAGTACTTC. It codes for CASSVGDSGAYEQYF.

This chain links TRBV7-2 with TRBJ1-3, with TRBD1 matching 7 bases. Germline V gene lookup returns CDR1 SGHTA and CDR2 FQGNSA. J was trimmed by 0 bases and V by 5 bases; bases with no gene match: 4. There are 15 residues in the CDR3. This chain's CDR3 is CASSPRDSSGNTIYF. In DNA form, the CDR3 reads TGTGCCAGCAGCCCGCGGGACAGCTCTGGAAACACCATATATTTT.

The rearrangement uses TRBV18 and TRBJ2-7, with D maybe TRBD1 (6 bases). The V end lost 6 bases, the J end lost 0 bases, and 12 bases lay between the germline ends. CDR1 and CDR2 from the germline V gene are KGHSH and LQKENI. CDR3 length: 14 residues. CDR3 nucleotides: TGTGCCAGCTCCCTTCAAGGGGGCTCCTACGAGCAGTACTTC. It specifies CASSLQGGSYEQYF.

V usage is TRBV6-6 and J usage is TRBJ1-5; tentatively, D is TRBD1 (5 bases). Germline-derived CDR1 and CDR2 are MNHNY and SVGAGI (reference sequence). This CDR3 has 16 residues. The V end lost 5 bases, the J end lost 2 bases, and 16 bases lay between the germline ends. For the CDR3, the DNA is TGTGCCAGCAGTCTTCCTCAGGGTAGTGGCAATCAGCCCCAGCATTTT. As protein: CASSLPQGSGNQPQHF.

This rearrangement joins TRBV5-1 to TRBJ2-5; 9 positions agree with TRBD2. Per the germline V gene, CDR1 is SGHRS and CDR2 is YFSETQ. Trimming removed 4 bases from V and 1 base from J; junction bases left unmatched: 11. This CDR3 spans 17 amino acids. The CDR3 protein is CASSPPRLAGPQETQYF. CDR3 nucleotide sequence: TGCGCCAGCAGCCCCCCCCGGCTAGCGGGGCCCCAAGAGACCCAGTACTTC.

The rearrangement joins TRBV14 to TRBJ2-2, with 8 nucleotides matching TRBD1. This CDR3 contains 15 residues. Per germline, CDR1 SGHDN and CDR2 FVKESK. V lost 4 bases, J lost 3 bases, and 4 bases stayed unmatched. This chain's CDR3 is CASSRQGSYTGELFF. CDR3 coding DNA: TGTGCCAGCAGCCGACAGGGGAGTTACACCGGGGAGCTGTTTTTT.

V usage is TRBV13 and J usage is TRBJ1-2; D might be TRBD1 (5 bases). The CDR3 length is 14 residues. Germline CDR1 PRHDT, CDR2 FYEKMQ (reference sequence). Trimming removed 4 bases at V and 3 bases at J, with 12 bases between. The CDR3, as DNA: TGTGCCAGCAGCTACGGCGGGGGGGACTATGGCTACACCTTC. It yields the protein CASSYGGGDYGYTF.

The rearrangement uses TRBV5-1 and TRBJ2-3; TRBD2 might be the D (6 bases). Trimming cost V 5 bases and J 0 bases, with 13 bases left between them. Germline CDR1 SGHRS, CDR2 YFSETQ. This CDR3 comprises 15 residues. The CDR3 sequence: CASRPSSASTDTQYF. CDR3 coding DNA: TGCGCCAGCAGGCCGTCTAGCGCAAGCACAGATACGCAGTATTTT.

The genes are TRBV7-9 and TRBJ2-5; TRBD1 matches 8 bases. V lost 7 bases to trimming and J lost 0 bases; unmatched junction nucleotides: 13. The CDR3 sequence is 17 residues long. Looked up from germline, CDR1 is SEHNR and CDR2 is FQNEAQ (reference sequence). CDR3 sequence: CASTEEIGQGYQETQYF. DNA of the CDR3: TGTGCCAGCACCGAGGAGATTGGACAGGGCTACCAAGAGACCCAGTACTTC. Supplemented by reference TRBV7-9 and TRBJ2-5, the full variable domain reads DTGVSQNPRHKITKRGQNVTFRCDPISEHNRLYWYRQTLGQGPEFLTYFQNEAQLEKSRLLSDRFSAERPKGSFSTLEIQRTEQGDSAMYLCASTEEIGQGYQETQYFGPGTRLLVL.

V is TRBV9 and J is TRBJ1-3; D gene uncertain. Germline-derived CDR1 and CDR2 are SGDLS and YYNGEE. CDR3 length: 17 amino acids. V was cut by 0 bases and J by 4 bases, with 17 bases left in between. The CDR3 reads CASSVEGWESRGNTIYF. The CDR3 bases are TGTGCCAGCAGCGTAGAAGGGTGGGAGTCCAGAGGAAACACCATATATTTT.

This clone appeared a single time. V gene TRBV7-9 combines with J gene TRBJ2-5; tentative D call: TRBD2 (6 bases). The DNA matches TRBJ2-7 better at its end, which makes the J call doubtful. The germline gives CDR1 SEHNR, CDR2 FQNEAQ (reference sequence). The CDR3 loop spans 12 amino acids. CDR3 bases: TGTGCCAGCAGCCCCGGGAGAAACGAGCAGTACTTC. Protein sequence: CASSPGRNEQYF.

The J gene is TRBJ2-2, the V gene TRBV5-1, with D possibly TRBD1 on 5 matching bases. The germline V gene has CDR1 SGHRS and CDR2 YFSETQ. Trimming shortened V by 0 bases and J by 9 bases, and 12 bases separated the two germline ends. The CDR3 is 14 residues long. Here the CDR3 DNA reads TGCGCCAGCAGCTTGGGAGACAGCCACCGGGAGCTGTTTTTT. Translating it yields CASSLGDSHRELFF.